This T cell receptor beta chain came from a study of blood T cell repertoires in COVID-19. Study overall: Samples came from the United States, Italy and Spain, spanning acute and convalescent COVID-19.

This CDR3 has 15 amino acids. Trimming took 3 bases from V and 10 from J, leaving 16 bases between them. The germline gives CDR1 KGHSH, CDR2 LQKENI. Produced via immunoSEQ multiplex PCR; TCRdb's table is partial and in-frame only. This table has around 300,000 clones, roughly 90% appearing once. The chain uses TRBV18 and TRBJ1-6; D possibly corresponds to TRBD1 (5 bases). The sample comprised peripheral blood. This receptor was identified in a man aged 50 or older with acute or convalescent COVID-19. The CDR3 is CASSPIRGGDSPLHF. Here the CDR3 DNA reads TGTGCCAGCTCACCGATTCGCGGGGGGGACTCACCCCTCCACTTT.